These 23 T cell receptor beta chains originate from one sample sequenced in a study of technical replicates of blood from a few donors. Repertoires were generated with immunoSEQ multiplex PCR, while TCRdb's copy carries only in-frame clones and drops some. Of about 15,000 clones in the sample, approximately 88% were seen once. Material for sequencing was PBMCs. Receptors were obtained from a human donor in good health.

CDR3 coding DNA: TGCAGCGTTGAAGATCACGGACTAGCGGGAGAGGAGACCCAGTACTTC. The encoded protein is CSVEDHGLAGEETQYF. The rearrangement links TRBV29-1 to TRBJ2-5; 13 bases agree with TRBD2. V shed 0 bases and J 5 bases; nucleotides not matched to a gene: 6. This CDR3 spans 16 amino acids. The germline gives CDR1 SQVTM, CDR2 ANQGSEA.

J is TRBJ2-7 and V is TRBV10-3; D is possibly TRBD1 (5 bases). The germline gives CDR1 ENHRY, CDR2 SYGVKD. The CDR3 is made up of 12 amino acids. Trimming pared 3 bases from V and 6 bases from J, leaving 9 bases between. The CDR3 loop is CAISETGSEQYF. CDR3 sequence (DNA): TGTGCCATCAGTGAAACAGGCAGCGAGCAGTACTTC.

This clone was seen a handful of times. The chain has TRBV5-4 and TRBJ1-5; D uncertain. V was pared by 1 base and J by 5 bases, with 7 bases between. This CDR3 has 13 amino acids. The germline CDR1 and CDR2 sequences are SGHNT and YYREEE (reference sequence). The CDR3 bases are TGTGCCAGCAGCTTGATTCTGTATCAGCCCCAGCATTTT. Protein sequence: CASSLILYQPQHF.

The chain combines TRBV7-9 with TRBJ2-1; 9 positions match TRBD2. V lost 3 bases, J lost 10 bases, and 10 bases stayed unmatched. The CDR3 spans 15 residues. The germline CDR1 and CDR2 sequences are SEHNR and FQNEAQ (reference sequence). CDR3 in amino acids: CASSLTSGRGGEQFF. The CDR3 nucleotides are TGTGCCAGCAGCTTGACTAGCGGCCGCGGAGGGGAGCAGTTCTTC.

J is TRBJ1-1 and V is TRBV5-8, with a tentative D call TRBD1 (6 bases). This CDR3 spans 14 amino acids. Germline V CDR1 and CDR2: SGHTS, YDEGEE. Trimming stripped 3 bases from V and 3 bases from J, with 12 bases between. CDR3 sequence: CASSSQGWYTEAFF. The DNA of the CDR3 is TGTGCCAGCAGCTCACAGGGTTGGTACACTGAAGCTTTCTTT.

The chain employs TRBV7-9 and TRBJ2-2, with TRBD1 matching over 9 bases. CDR3 length: 13 amino acids. Germline V gives CDR1 SEHNR, CDR2 FQNEAQ (reference sequence). The V and J ends lost 10 bases and 7 bases, in that order; junction bases with no gene match: 7. The CDR3 nucleotides are TGTGCCACCAAGACAGGGGGAGTCGGGGAGCTGTTTTTT. Translating it yields CATKTGGVGELFF.

CDR3 residues: CASSQVAGGGGNEQFF. CDR3 bases: TGTGCCAGCAGCCAAGTCGCGGGAGGAGGCGGCAATGAGCAGTTCTTC. The chain links TRBV4-2 to TRBJ2-1; 8 bases line up with TRBD2. The CDR3 spans 16 residues. V trimming: 1 base; J trimming: 6 bases; junction bases outside the gene matches: 8. Germline values: CDR1 LGHNA, CDR2 YNFKEQ.

This chain links TRBV11-2 with TRBJ2-7, with a weak D call TRBD1 (6 bases). The germline V gene encodes CDR1 SGHAT and CDR2 FQNNGV. V was shortened by 1 base and J by 6 bases, with 19 bases between the two germline ends. This CDR3 has 16 residues. The CDR3 coding sequence is TGTGCCAGCAGCTTAGCGGCAGGACAGACGATAATCGAGCAGTACTTC. Amino acids: CASSLAAGQTIIEQYF.

This chain uses TRBV30 with TRBJ2-7, with D perhaps TRBD2 (6 bases). V was cut by 2 bases and J by 4 bases, with 9 bases left in between. This CDR3 has 12 amino acids. Germline CDR1 is GTSNPN and CDR2 is SVGIG (reference sequence). CDR3 amino acids: CAWSTSRYEQYF. CDR3 bases: TGTGCCTGGAGTACTAGCCGTTACGAGCAGTACTTC. Drawing the rest from reference TRBV30 and TRBJ2-7, the complete variable domain is SQTIHQWPATLVQPVGSPLSLECTVEGTSNPNLYWYRQAAGRGLQLLFYSVGIGQISSEVPQNLSASRPQDRQFILSSKKLLLSDSGFYLCAWSTSRYEQYFGPGTRLTVT.

The rearrangement joins TRBV19 to TRBJ2-7; D perhaps matches TRBD1 (6 bases). CDR1 is LNHDA, CDR2 SQIVND, per germline (reference sequence). The CDR3 contains 11 residues. Deletions cut 4 bases from V and 6 bases from J, with 7 bases between. This chain's CDR3 is CASSNRAEQYF. In nucleotides, the CDR3 is TGTGCCAGTAGTAACAGGGCCGAGCAGTACTTC.

V gene TRBV18 combines with J gene TRBJ1-5, with unresolved D. Germline V CDR1 and CDR2: KGHSH, LQKENI. This CDR3 is 12 amino acids long. Trimming stripped 3 bases from V and 9 bases from J, with 9 bases between. The CDR3, as DNA: TGTGCCAGCTCACCCGGGGATCGGCCCCAGCATTTT. This translates into CASSPGDRPQHF.

The chain joins TRBV25-1 to TRBJ2-2, with TRBD2 identical over 7 bases. Trimming cost V 6 bases and J 2 bases; bases outside gene matches: 6. The CDR3 runs to 15 residues. Per the germline V gene, CDR1 is MGHDK and CDR2 is SYGVNS. CDR3 DNA: TGTGCCAGCAGGGACTCTAGCGGAAACACCGGGGAGCTGTTTTTT. It is translated as CASRDSSGNTGELFF.

The chain is built from TRBV7-2 and TRBJ2-7, with a possible D match to TRBD2 (5 bases). V shed 5 bases and J shed 5 bases, with 13 bases lying between them. Germline V CDR1 and CDR2: SGHTA, FQGNSA. The CDR3 is made up of 13 amino acids. CDR3 sequence: CASSLRVKDEQYF. CDR3 DNA: TGTGCCAGCAGCCTGAGGGTCAAAGACGAGCAGTACTTC.

The rearrangement uses TRBV27 and TRBJ2-7; possible D gene TRBD1, 5 bases. Trimming removed 6 bases from V and 7 bases from J, with 16 bases in between. CDR3 length equals 13 residues. CDR1 and CDR2 (germline): MNHEY, SMNVEV (reference sequence). The CDR3, as DNA: TGTGCCAGCAGCCCAACAGCAGCAGGGGAGCAGTACTTC. It specifies CASSPTAAGEQYF.

This chain uses TRBV4-1 with TRBJ1-4; TRBD1 agrees at 11 bases. Germline CDR1 reads MGHRA; CDR2 reads YSYEKL. The length of the CDR3 is 16 residues. The V gene end was trimmed by 3 bases and the J gene end by 7 bases; junction bases not matched to a gene: 7. The CDR3 nucleotides read TGCGCCAGCAGCCAGCCGGACAGGGGGCGGACTGAAAAACTGTTTTTT. This encodes CASSQPDRGRTEKLFF.

The chain recombines TRBV14 with TRBJ2-5; a weak D match, TRBD1 (5 bases). With 3 bases removed from V and 4 bases from J, the gap between germline ends came to 15 bases. The CDR3 runs to 15 residues. Looked up from germline, CDR1 is SGHDN and CDR2 is FVKESK. CDR3 coding DNA: TGTGCCAGCAGCCAGCCAGGGCGGCTAACAGAGACCCAGTACTTC. Amino acids: CASSQPGRLTETQYF.

V is TRBV7-3 and J is TRBJ2-7; 8 bases align to TRBD2. V was pared by 3 bases and J by 5 bases, with 6 bases of the junction left unmatched. This CDR3 has 14 residues. From germline, CDR1 is SGHTA and CDR2 FQGTGA. The CDR3 spells CASSFSGLAHEQYF. CDR3 coding DNA: TGTGCCAGCAGCTTCAGTGGACTAGCCCACGAGCAGTACTTC.

The chain has TRBV7-2 and TRBJ1-1; possibly TRBD1 for D (5 bases). Germline lookup yields CDR1 SGHTA and CDR2 FQGNSA. The CDR3 length is 18 residues. V was clipped by 1 base and J by 5 bases, with 23 bases between them. The CDR3 spells CASSLEGWFLGETTEAFF. For the CDR3, the DNA is TGTGCCAGCAGCTTAGAGGGGTGGTTTCTTGGGGAAACTACTGAAGCTTTCTTT.

V gene TRBV30 combines with J gene TRBJ1-5; 7 nucleotides align to TRBD1. Germline V gene lookup returns CDR1 GTSNPN and CDR2 SVGIG (reference sequence). The CDR3 is 13 residues long. The V and J ends lost 1 base and 14 bases, in that order; junction bases with no gene match: 11. DNA of the CDR3: TGTGCCTGGAGTGCTACCACAGGGGCGCAAGAGCATTTT. Protein product: CAWSATTGAQEHF.

The rearrangement joins TRBV28 to TRBJ2-3; D not resolved. The CDR3 sequence is 16 residues long. Germline values: CDR1 MDHEN, CDR2 SYDVKM. V was pared by 4 bases and J by 2 bases, with 16 bases between. The CDR3 is CASSSSQRLHTDTQYF. The CDR3 region has the DNA TGTGCCAGCAGTTCTTCTCAGAGGTTACACACAGATACGCAGTATTTT.

The chain employs TRBV7-9 and TRBJ2-1; no firm D call. Germline V gene sequence: CDR1 SEHNR, CDR2 FQNEAQ (reference sequence). This CDR3 comprises 12 residues. V lost 3 bases and J 3 bases, leaving 3 bases between the germline ends. CDR3 protein: CASSFVYNEQFF. DNA of the CDR3: TGTGCCAGCAGCTTCGTCTACAATGAGCAGTTCTTC.

This chain joins TRBV6-6 and TRBJ1-2; 11 bases fit TRBD1. Germline V lookup: CDR1 MNHNY, CDR2 SVGAGI (reference sequence). After removal of 2 bases from V and 4 bases from J, the junction contained 3 bases not matched to a gene. The CDR3 is made up of 15 amino acids. CDR3 in amino acids: CASSYGQGAGYGYTF. The CDR3 DNA is TGTGCCAGCAGTTACGGACAGGGGGCAGGCTATGGCTACACCTTC.

The chain carries TRBV6-5 and TRBJ2-7; the match to TRBD2 covers 11 bases. Looked up from germline, CDR1 is MNHEY and CDR2 is SVGAGI. This CDR3 is 12 amino acids long. Germline trimming cut 4 bases from V and 12 bases from J; bases unmatched to any gene: 5. CDR3 DNA sequence: TGTGCCAGCAGTTCGACTAGCGGGGCCTGGTACTTC. The encoded protein is CASSSTSGAWYF.